The clone carrying this T cell receptor (beta chain) was detected a few times. As handled by the study authors: Amplification of reference gene primers was used by the study to estimate nucleated cell counts. Libraries were prepared by immunoSEQ multiplex PCR; TCRdb keeps only in-frame clonotypes and omits some of them. The DNA gave D and trimming, while V, J and clone size come from that table. The sample has approximately 6,200 clones; roughly 77% are singletons. The sample belongs to a study of blood T cell repertoires in COVID-19. Overall study context: T cells, B-cell-depleted T cells, or PBMCs supplied cDNA or gDNA.

With 7 bases removed from V and 6 bases from J, the gap between germline ends came to 24 bases. Germline CDR1 reads SGHTA; CDR2 reads FQGNSA. This CDR3 contains 16 residues. The origin of this receptor is a man aged 55 to 70 with acute or convalescent COVID-19. Sequenced sample: peripheral blood. This sequence joins TRBV7-2 and TRBJ1-1; D might be TRBD1 (6 bases). The CDR3: CASTLTPGVERAEAFF. CDR3 coding DNA: TGTGCCAGCACCCTGACACCAGGGGTAGAGCGCGCTGAAGCTTTCTTT.